The source of this T cell receptor beta chain is a study of cytomegalovirus exposure and HLA in healthy donors. In germline, CDR1 is SEHNR, CDR2 FQNEAQ (reference sequence). With 1 base clipped from V and 5 bases from J, the junction kept 5 bases outside the gene matches. The CDR3 runs 15 residues. 60 Vbeta and 13 Jbeta primers were used in PCR. Repertoires were generated with immunoSEQ multiplex PCR, while TCRdb's copy carries only in-frame clones and drops some. The sample includes 200,000 to 300,000 clones, 82% of them seen just once. This TCR was sampled from a woman aged 40 to 50 in good health and CMV-seropositive. The rearrangement uses TRBV7-9 and TRBJ2-1; 7 bases line up with TRBD1. The source material was PBMCs. For the CDR3, the DNA is TGTGCCAGCAGCTTAGGTTTTGGGACAGACAATGAGCAGTTCTTC. Translated, it gives CASSLGFGTDNEQFF.